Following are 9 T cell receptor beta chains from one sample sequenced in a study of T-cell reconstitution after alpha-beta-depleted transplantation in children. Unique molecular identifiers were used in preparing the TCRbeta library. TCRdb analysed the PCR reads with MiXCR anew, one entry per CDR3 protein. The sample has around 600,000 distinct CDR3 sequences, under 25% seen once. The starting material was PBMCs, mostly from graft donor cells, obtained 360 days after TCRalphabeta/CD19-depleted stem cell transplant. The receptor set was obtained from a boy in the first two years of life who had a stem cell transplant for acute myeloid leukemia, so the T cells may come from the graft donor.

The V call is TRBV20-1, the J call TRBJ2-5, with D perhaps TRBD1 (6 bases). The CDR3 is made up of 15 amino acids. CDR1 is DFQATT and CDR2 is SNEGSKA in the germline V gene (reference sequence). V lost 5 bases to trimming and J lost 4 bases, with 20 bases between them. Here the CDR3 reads CSAPIVEGVGETQYF. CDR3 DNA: TGCAGTGCTCCAATCGTCGAGGGGGTGGGAGAGACCCAGTACTTC.

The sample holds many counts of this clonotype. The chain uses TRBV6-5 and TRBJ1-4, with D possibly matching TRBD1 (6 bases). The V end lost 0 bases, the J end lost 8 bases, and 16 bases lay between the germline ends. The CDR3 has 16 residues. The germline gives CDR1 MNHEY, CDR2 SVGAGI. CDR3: CASSYSSAGEGEKLFF. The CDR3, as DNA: TGTGCCAGCAGTTACTCCTCGGCAGGGGAAGGGGAAAAACTGTTTTTT.

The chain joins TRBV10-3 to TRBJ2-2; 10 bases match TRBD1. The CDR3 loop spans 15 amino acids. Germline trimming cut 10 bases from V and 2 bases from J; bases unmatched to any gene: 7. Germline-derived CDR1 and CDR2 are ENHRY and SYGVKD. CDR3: CATYRQGANTGELFF. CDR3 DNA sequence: TGTGCCACCTACAGACAGGGGGCTAACACCGGGGAGCTGTTTTTT.

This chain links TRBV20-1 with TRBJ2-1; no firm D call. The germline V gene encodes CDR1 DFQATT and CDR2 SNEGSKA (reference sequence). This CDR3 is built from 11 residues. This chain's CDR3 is CSGRPVHEQFF. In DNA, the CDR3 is TGCAGCGGCAGGCCTGTCCATGAGCAGTTCTTC.

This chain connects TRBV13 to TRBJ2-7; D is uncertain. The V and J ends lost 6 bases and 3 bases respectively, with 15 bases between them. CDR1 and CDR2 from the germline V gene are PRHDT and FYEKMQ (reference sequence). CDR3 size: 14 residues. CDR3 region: CASSSIRHFYEQYF. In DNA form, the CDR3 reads TGTGCCAGCAGTTCCATACGACACTTCTACGAGCAGTACTTC.

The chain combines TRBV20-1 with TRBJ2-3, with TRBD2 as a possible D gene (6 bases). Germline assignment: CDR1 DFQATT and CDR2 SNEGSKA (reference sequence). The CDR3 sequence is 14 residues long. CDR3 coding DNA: TGCAGGGCGGGGCAGACTACTAGCACAGATACGCAGTATTTT. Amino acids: CRAGQTTSTDTQYF.

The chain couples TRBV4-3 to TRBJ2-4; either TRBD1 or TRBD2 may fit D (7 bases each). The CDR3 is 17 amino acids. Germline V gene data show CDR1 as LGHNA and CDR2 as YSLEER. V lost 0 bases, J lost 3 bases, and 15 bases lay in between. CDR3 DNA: TGCGCCAGCAGCCAAGATCGGAGCAGGGGGGGCAAAAACATTCAGTACTTC. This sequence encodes CASSQDRSRGGKNIQYF.

CDR3 in amino acids: CASSLAYETEAFF. The CDR3 DNA follows: TGTGCCAGCAGCTTAGCTTATGAAACTGAAGCTTTCTTT. The chain uses TRBV7-6 and TRBJ1-1, with D unclear. Trimming took off 0 bases at V and 5 bases at J, with 7 bases between the two ends. This CDR3 comprises 13 residues. CDR1 and CDR2 from the germline V gene are SGHVS and FNYEAQ.

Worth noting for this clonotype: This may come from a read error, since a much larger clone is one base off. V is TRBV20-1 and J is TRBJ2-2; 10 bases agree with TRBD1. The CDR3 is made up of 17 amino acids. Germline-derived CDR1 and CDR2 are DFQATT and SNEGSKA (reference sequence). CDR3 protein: CCARVSTGGANTGELFF. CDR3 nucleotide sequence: TGCTGTGCTAGAGTTTCGACAGGGGGCGCGAACACCGGGGAGCTGTTTTTT.